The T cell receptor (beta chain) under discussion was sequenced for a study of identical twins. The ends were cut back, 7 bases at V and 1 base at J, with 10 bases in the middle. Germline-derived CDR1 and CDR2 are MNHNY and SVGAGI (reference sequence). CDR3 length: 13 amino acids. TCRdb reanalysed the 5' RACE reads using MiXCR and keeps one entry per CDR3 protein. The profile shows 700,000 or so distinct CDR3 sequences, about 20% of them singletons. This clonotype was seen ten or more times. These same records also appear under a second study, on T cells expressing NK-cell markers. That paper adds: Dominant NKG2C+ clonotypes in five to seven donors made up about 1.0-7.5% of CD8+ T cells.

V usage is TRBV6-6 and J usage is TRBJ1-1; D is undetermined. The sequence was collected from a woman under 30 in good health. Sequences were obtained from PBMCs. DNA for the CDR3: TGTGCCAGCAACATCGTCAGGAACACTGAAGCTTTCTTT. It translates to CASNIVRNTEAFF.